The 31 T cell receptor beta chains below all came from one sample that was sequenced in a study of beta chain features in type 1 diabetes. Investigators reverse transcribed all isolated RNA, so they sequenced expressed TCRB transcripts. TCRdb's copy holds only in-frame clones and misses some; the assay was immunoSEQ multiplex PCR. The sample carries 390,000 or so clones, around 14% recorded once. Sequenced sample: naive CD4+ T cells from blood. The receptors shown here come from a man aged 25 to 40 in good health.

Here the CDR3 reads CASSERDRGSYNEQFF. CDR3 sequence (DNA): TGTGCCAGCAGCGAAAGGGACAGGGGGTCCTACAATGAGCAGTTCTTC. V and J are TRBV7-9 and TRBJ2-1; 11 bases line up with TRBD1. The CDR3 runs to 16 residues. J lost 1 base, V lost 5 bases, and 4 bases had no gene match. CDR1 is SEHNR and CDR2 is FQNEAQ in the germline V gene (reference sequence). The variable domain in full, with the rest retrieved from reference TRBV7-9 and TRBJ2-1, is DTGVSQNPRHKITKRGQNVTFRCDPISEHNRLYWYRQTLGQGPEFLTYFQNEAQLEKSRLLSDRFSAERPKGSFSTLEIQRTEQGDSAMYLCASSERDRGSYNEQFFGPGTRLTVL.

The CDR3 loop is CASSANRGRSGTNYGYTF. In DNA form, the CDR3 reads TGTGCCAGCAGCGCCAACAGGGGCCGTTCCGGGACTAACTATGGCTACACCTTC. The chain carries TRBV7-9 and TRBJ1-2; 7 nucleotides match TRBD1. Unmatched junction bases numbered 15, after V lost 5 bases and J lost 0 bases. CDR1 and CDR2 (germline): SEHNR, FQNEAQ (reference sequence). CDR3 length: 18 residues.

This clone was detected a few times. The chain couples TRBV25-1 to TRBJ2-5; the match to TRBD2 covers 11 bases. Trimming cost V 8 bases and J 4 bases; bases outside gene matches: 6. CDR1 is MGHDK, CDR2 SYGVNS, per germline. The CDR3 length is 14 residues. CDR3 DNA: TGTGCCAGCGGAGTAGCGGGAGGGCCAGAGACCCAGTACTTC. It translates to CASGVAGGPETQYF.

The V and J genes are TRBV7-2 and TRBJ1-2; D is perhaps TRBD1 (5 bases). The CDR3 contains 15 residues. Trimming pared 5 bases from V and 3 bases from J, leaving 16 bases between. Looked up from germline, CDR1 is SGHTA and CDR2 is FQGNSA. DNA of the CDR3: TGTGCCAGCAGCCTCCTTGTAATAGGGGACTATGGCTACACCTTC. This sequence encodes CASSLLVIGDYGYTF.

This clone was counted only a few times. The chain has TRBV19 and TRBJ1-5; the D gene is possibly TRBD1 (6 bases). The CDR3 runs to 18 residues. Germline loops: CDR1 LNHDA, CDR2 SQIVND (reference sequence). V was pared by 0 bases and J by 4 bases, with 19 bases between. CDR3 sequence reads: CASSIDPARHRANQPQHF. The DNA for the CDR3 is TGTGCCAGTAGTATAGACCCGGCCAGACACAGGGCTAATCAGCCCCAGCATTTT.

CDR3 region: CASSVLVGGNEQFF. The CDR3 nucleotides are TGTGCCAGCAGCGTTTTAGTAGGGGGCAATGAGCAGTTCTTC. The chain combines TRBV9 with TRBJ2-1; D possibly corresponds to TRBD1 (6 bases). This CDR3 spans 14 amino acids. CDR1 is SGDLS, CDR2 YYNGEE, per germline. Trimming pared 2 bases from V and 6 bases from J, leaving 12 bases between. The variable domain in full, completed from reference TRBV9 and TRBJ2-1, reads DSGVTQTPKHLITATGQRVTLRCSPRSGDLSVYWYQQSLDQGLQFLIQYYNGEERAKGNILERFSAQQFPDLHSELNLSSLELGDSALYFCASSVLVGGNEQFFGPGTRLTVL.

The chain joins TRBV27 to TRBJ1-2; D gene unclear. Germline V CDR1 and CDR2: MNHEY, SMNVEV (reference sequence). This CDR3 region has 10 residues. Trimming removed 11 bases from V and 4 bases from J, with 8 bases in between. CDR3 loop: CAGHAYGYTF. The CDR3 DNA follows: TGTGCCGGTCATGCCTATGGCTACACCTTC.

This clone has more than one count but fewer than ten. This rearrangement joins TRBV14 to TRBJ2-7; 7 bases are a match to TRBD2. Unmatched junction bases numbered 11, after V lost 3 bases and J lost 0 bases. Per the germline V gene, CDR1 is SGHDN and CDR2 is FVKESK. CDR3 size: 17 residues. CDR3 coding DNA: TGTGCCAGCAGCCAGGCTCGGCAAGCGGGGAGCTCCTACGAGCAGTACTTC. Residues: CASSQARQAGSSYEQYF.

The rearrangement uses TRBV7-3 and TRBJ2-1; the match to TRBD2 covers 14 bases. V shed 4 bases, J shed 7 bases, and the junction held 9 bases outside the gene matches. Germline CDR1 SGHTA, CDR2 FQGTGA. This CDR3 is built from 17 residues. CDR3 nucleotide sequence: TGTGCCAGCAGCTCCCCCCTGGGACTAGCGGGAGTAAATGAGCAGTTCTTC. Translation gives CASSSPLGLAGVNEQFF. Based on the CDR3 plus reference TRBV7-3 and TRBJ2-1, the full variable domain is GAGVSQTPSNKVTEKGKYVELRCDPISGHTALYWYRQSLGQGPEFLIYFQGTGAADDSGLPNDRFFAVRPEGSVSTLKIQRTERGDSAVYLCASSSPLGLAGVNEQFFGPGTRLTVL.

The table lists this clone with many counts. The V gene is TRBV7-9, the J gene TRBJ1-2, with unresolved D. This CDR3 spans 11 amino acids. The germline V and J ends were trimmed by 1 base and 12 bases, with 9 bases remaining between them. Germline CDR1 and CDR2: SEHNR and FQNEAQ (reference sequence). Here the CDR3 DNA reads TGTGCCAGCAGCTTAGTGGGCAGCGACACCTTC. Translation gives CASSLVGSDTF.

This clone showed up just a few times. The rearrangement links TRBV29-1 to TRBJ2-7; tentatively, D is TRBD2 (5 bases). The CDR3 extends over 11 amino acids. CDR1 and CDR2 (germline): SQVTM, ANQGSEA. The V end lost 7 bases, the J end lost 3 bases, and 10 bases lay between the germline ends. This CDR3 is CSARVGYEQYV. DNA for the CDR3: TGCAGCGCGAGGGTGGGCTACGAGCAGTACGTC.

This clone was observed a handful of times. The chain links TRBV7-2 to TRBJ2-3; tentative D call: TRBD2 (5 bases). Germline V CDR1 and CDR2: SGHTA, FQGNSA. The V gene lost 5 bases and the J gene lost 1 base, with 10 bases spanning the gap. The length of the CDR3 is 14 residues. The CDR3 is CASSNTGGTDTQYF. The CDR3 bases are TGTGCCAGCAGCAACACCGGGGGCACAGATACGCAGTATTTT.

This clone was recorded a few times. The rearrangement links TRBV11-2 to TRBJ2-7, with D tentatively TRBD1 (5 bases). Germline CDR1 SGHAT, CDR2 FQNNGV. V was clipped by 6 bases and J by 5 bases, with 14 bases between them. This CDR3 has 13 amino acids. This CDR3 is CASSLLTANEQYF. The CDR3 nucleotides are TGTGCCAGCAGTCTGCTGACAGCCAACGAGCAGTACTTC.

The chain joins TRBV7-6 to TRBJ2-1; the D is unclear. Germline V gene sequence: CDR1 SGHVS, CDR2 FNYEAQ. This CDR3 spans 13 amino acids. Trimming cost V 2 bases and J 7 bases, with 9 bases left between them. Here the CDR3 reads CASSLLRVNEQFF. The CDR3 coding sequence is TGTGCCAGCAGCTTACTACGAGTAAATGAGCAGTTCTTC.

This sequence joins TRBV6-6 and TRBJ2-7; D call uncertain. The length of the CDR3 is 13 residues. V dropped 8 bases and J dropped 3 bases, with 14 bases sitting between them. The germline CDR1 and CDR2 sequences are MNHNY and SVGAGI (reference sequence). The CDR3 DNA reads TGTGCCAGCGGCCGAGGATCGCGCTACGAGCAGTACGTC. Protein: CASGRGSRYEQYV.

The chain is built from TRBV10-2 and TRBJ2-7, with D unresolved. The CDR3 contains 11 residues. V dropped 7 bases and J dropped 6 bases, with 10 bases sitting between them. CDR1 and CDR2 from the germline V gene are WSHSY and SAAADI. This CDR3 reads CASMWVSEQYF. The CDR3 DNA reads TGCGCCAGCATGTGGGTAAGCGAGCAGTACTTC.

The sample holds a few counts of this clone. The chain links TRBV5-1 to TRBJ2-7, with 7 bases matching TRBD1. Germline V gene lookup returns CDR1 SGHRS and CDR2 YFSETQ. V gave up 0 bases and J gave up 0 bases; unmatched junction bases: 3. The CDR3 is 15 residues long. CDR3: CASSLAGQLSYEQYF. The CDR3, as DNA: TGCGCCAGCAGCTTGGCGGGACAGCTCTCCTACGAGCAGTACTTC.

Note on this clone: This same CDR3 is encoded by further DNA sequences in the sample. The V and J genes are TRBV15 and TRBJ2-7, with D possibly TRBD1 on 6 matching bases. The germline gives CDR1 LNHNV, CDR2 YYDKDF (reference sequence). The CDR3 consists of 14 residues. Trimming took 0 bases from V and 4 from J, leaving 10 bases between them. The CDR3 DNA reads as TGTGCCACCAGCAGAGACAGGGGCCCTTACGAGCAGTACTTC. Amino acids: CATSRDRGPYEQYF.

Only a few counts were recorded for this clone. The gene calls are TRBV28 and TRBJ1-2; D uncertain. CDR1 and CDR2 (germline): MDHEN, SYDVKM. Trimming stripped 3 bases from V and 4 bases from J, with 6 bases between. This CDR3 contains 12 residues. This chain's CDR3 is CASSLAAYGYTF. For the CDR3, the DNA is TGTGCCAGCAGTTTGGCAGCCTATGGCTACACCTTC.

In its sample, this clone was seen a few times. CDR3 coding DNA: TGTGCCAGCAGCCCTCCGGGACTAGCCAACACCGGGGAGCTGTTTTTT. The encoded protein is CASSPPGLANTGELFF. This chain links TRBV7-9 with TRBJ2-2; 9 bases match TRBD2. J gave up 2 bases and V 5 bases, and 6 bases lay outside the gene matches. The CDR3 is 16 amino acids. Germline assignment: CDR1 SEHNR and CDR2 FQNEAQ (reference sequence). The full variable domain, completed using reference TRBV7-9 and TRBJ2-2, is DTGVSQNPRHKITKRGQNVTFRCDPISEHNRLYWYRQTLGQGPEFLTYFQNEAQLEKSRLLSDRFSAERPKGSFSTLEIQRTEQGDSAMYLCASSPPGLANTGELFFGEGSRLTVL.

This chain joins TRBV5-1 and TRBJ1-2, with 7 bases aligning to TRBD1. V was pared by 4 bases and J by 8 bases, with 5 bases of the junction left unmatched. The CDR3 consists of 12 residues. Germline lookup yields CDR1 SGHRS and CDR2 YFSETQ. In DNA, the CDR3 is TGCGCCAGCAGCCAAGGGGGCAGGGGCTACACCTTC. Its protein is CASSQGGRGYTF.

A few counts support this clone. V usage is TRBV7-8 and J usage is TRBJ1-4, with D perhaps matching TRBD1 (5 bases). CDR3 length: 16 residues. Germline lookup yields CDR1 SGHVS and CDR2 FQNEAQ. The V and J ends lost 5 bases and 0 bases respectively, with 13 bases between them. The CDR3 loop is CASSPTEIATNEKLFF. For the CDR3, the DNA is TGTGCCAGCAGCCCGACAGAAATTGCAACTAATGAAAAACTGTTTTTT.

This clone was observed a handful of times. The gene calls are TRBV7-2 and TRBJ2-5; D call uncertain. V was shortened by 5 bases and J by 6 bases, with 16 bases between the two germline ends. CDR3 length: 14 residues. CDR1 is SGHTA, CDR2 FQGNSA, per germline. CDR3 residues: CASSPSRSHQTQYF. Here the CDR3 DNA reads TGTGCCAGCAGCCCCTCTAGGTCCCACCAGACCCAGTACTTC.

This clone was observed a handful of times. The rearrangement links TRBV7-2 to TRBJ2-1; D remains unclear. CDR1 SGHTA and CDR2 FQGNSA come from the germline V gene. This CDR3 is built from 14 residues. Trimming removed 0 bases from V and 6 bases from J, with 9 bases in between. This CDR3 is CASSLAMGTNEQFF. DNA of the CDR3: TGTGCCAGCAGCTTAGCGATGGGAACCAATGAGCAGTTCTTC.

The CDR3 DNA is TGCAGCGTTGTGTGGACCCGGACGGGCACTGAAGCTTTCTTT. Protein product: CSVVWTRTGTEAFF. The chain carries TRBV29-1 and TRBJ1-1; D remains unclear. This CDR3 has 14 amino acids. CDR1 and CDR2 (germline): SQVTM, ANQGSEA. Trimming removed 4 bases at V and 4 bases at J, with 16 bases between. The whole variable domain, remainder taken from reference TRBV29-1 and TRBJ1-1, is SAVISQKPSRDICQRGTSLTIQCQVDSQVTMMFWYRQQPGQSLTLIATANQGSEATYESGFVIDKFPISRPNLTFSTLTVSNMSPEDSSIYLCSVVWTRTGTEAFFGQGTRLTVV.

The chain links TRBV2 to TRBJ2-4, with 7 bases lining up with TRBD1. Trimming removed 8 bases from V and 5 bases from J; junction bases left unmatched: 3. This CDR3 comprises 12 residues. Germline values: CDR1 SNHLY, CDR2 FYNNEI. CDR3 in DNA: TGTGCCAGCGGCGGACAGGAAAACATTCAGTACTTC. Its protein is CASGGQENIQYF.

The chain carries TRBV2 and TRBJ2-5; TRBD1 might be the D (6 bases). This CDR3 spans 14 amino acids. Per the germline V gene, CDR1 is SNHLY and CDR2 is FYNNEI. V was shortened by 4 bases and J by 5 bases, with 14 bases between the two germline ends. CDR3 residues: CASSVPNRAETQYF. Here the CDR3 DNA reads TGTGCCAGCAGTGTCCCCAACAGGGCGGAGACCCAGTACTTC.

In this sample, this clone turned up a few times. The gene calls are TRBV14 and TRBJ1-3, with D possibly TRBD1 on 5 matching bases. The CDR3 length is 15 residues. The germline V gene encodes CDR1 SGHDN and CDR2 FVKESK. Trimming pared 6 bases from V and 2 bases from J, leaving 14 bases between. CDR3: CASRPAGTAGNTIYF. The CDR3 coding sequence is TGTGCCAGCAGGCCCGCCGGGACGGCTGGAAACACCATATATTTT.

This clone has more than one count but fewer than ten. The V call is TRBV7-2, the J call TRBJ2-1; 9 nucleotides align to TRBD1. This CDR3 comprises 14 residues. Per the germline V gene, CDR1 is SGHTA and CDR2 is FQGNSA. J was trimmed by 6 bases and V by 6 bases; bases with no gene match: 6. The CDR3 nucleotides are TGTGCCAGCAGACAGCGGACAGGGGTCAATGAGCAGTTCTTC. It codes for CASRQRTGVNEQFF.

There are a few counts of this clone. The V and J genes are TRBV6-6 and TRBJ2-3; possibly TRBD1 for D (6 bases). V lost 3 bases and J 2 bases, leaving 12 bases between the germline ends. Germline V gene data show CDR1 as MNHNY and CDR2 as SVGAGI (reference sequence). This CDR3 region has 15 residues. In nucleotides, the CDR3 is TGTGCCAGCAGTTATTTTAGGGACAACACAGATACGCAGTATTTT. Translation: CASSYFRDNTDTQYF.

The gene calls are TRBV7-2 and TRBJ2-1; TRBD1 might be the D (6 bases). V lost 4 bases, J lost 9 bases, and 13 bases lay in between. CDR1 and CDR2 (germline): SGHTA, FQGNSA. The CDR3 has 13 amino acids. The CDR3 DNA follows: TGTGCCAGCAGCTATCAGGGGAGAGGTGAGCAGTTCTTC. Encoded protein: CASSYQGRGEQFF. The variable domain in full, with the rest retrieved from reference TRBV7-2 and TRBJ2-1, is GAGVSQSPSNKVTEKGKDVELRCDPISGHTALYWYRQSLGQGLEFLIYFQGNSAPDKSGLPSDRFSAERTGGSVSTLTIQRTQQEDSAVYLCASSYQGRGEQFFGPGTRLTVL.